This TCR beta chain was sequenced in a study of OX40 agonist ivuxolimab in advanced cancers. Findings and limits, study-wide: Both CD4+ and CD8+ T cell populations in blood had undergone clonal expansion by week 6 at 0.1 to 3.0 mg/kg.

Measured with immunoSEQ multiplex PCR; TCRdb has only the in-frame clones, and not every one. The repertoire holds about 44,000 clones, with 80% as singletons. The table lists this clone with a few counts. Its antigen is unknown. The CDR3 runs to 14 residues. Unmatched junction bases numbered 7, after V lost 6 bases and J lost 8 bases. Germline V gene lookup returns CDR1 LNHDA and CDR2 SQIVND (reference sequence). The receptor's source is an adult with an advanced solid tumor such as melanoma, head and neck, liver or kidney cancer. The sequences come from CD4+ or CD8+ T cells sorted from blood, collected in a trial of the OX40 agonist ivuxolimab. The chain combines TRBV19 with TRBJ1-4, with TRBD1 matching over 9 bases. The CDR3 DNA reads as TGTGCCAGTAGCACGGGACAGGGTAGAGAAAAACTGTTTTTT. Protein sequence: CASSTGQGREKLFF.